A selection of T cell receptor beta chains follows, all from one sample in a study of blood T cell repertoires in COVID-19. This table comes from immunoSEQ multiplex PCR, and its TCRdb copy is limited to in-frame clones, with some not included. There are 150,000 to 200,000 clones in the sample; about 84% occur only once, and over 5% lies in the top ten. The sequenced material came from peripheral blood. The receptors derive from a woman aged 30 to 39 with acute or convalescent COVID-19. The CDR3 runs from the conserved cysteine through the conserved F or W. A D gene is named only where the DNA matches it firmly. Rows give clone size only sometimes, using once, few, many, or a class for an expanded clone.

D: TRBD1; size: .; J: TRBJ2-1; V: TRBV2; DNA: TGTGCCAGCAGTAAGACCGGGACAGGGTATGATGAGCAGTTCTTC; CDR3: CASSKTGTGYDEQFF
D: .; size: few; J: TRBJ1-1; V: TRBV28; DNA: TGTGCCAGCAGCATCACTCCGGGACAGAACACTGAAGCTTTCTTT; CDR3: CASSITPGQNTEAFF
D: TRBD1; size: .; J: TRBJ1-6; V: TRBV27; DNA: TGTGCCAGCAGTTCCTCAGGGACAGGGGGGAATTCACCCCTCCACTTT; CDR3: CASSSSGTGGNSPLHF
D: .; size: .; J: TRBJ2-1; V: TRBV7-8; DNA: TGTGCCAGCAGCTTCTCGGGTGAGCAGTTCTTC; CDR3: CASSFSGEQFF
D: TRBD2; size: .; J: TRBJ2-3; V: TRBV5-1; DNA: TGCGCCAGCAGCCGGCTACTCGGGGGGGGCGGCACAGATACGCAGTATTTT; CDR3: CASSRLLGGGGTDTQYF
D: .; size: .; J: TRBJ1-5; V: TRBV19; DNA: TGTGCCAGTAGTGATCAGACAGGACCTAATCAGCCCCAGCATTTT; CDR3: CASSDQTGPNQPQHF
D: .; size: .; J: TRBJ2-3; V: TRBV14; DNA: TGTGCCAGCAGCCAAGTGGGGCTAGTAAAAGATACGCAGTATTTT; CDR3: CASSQVGLVKDTQYF
D: .; size: .; J: TRBJ2-3; V: TRBV5-1; DNA: TGCGCCAGCAGTCCGGGGGAAAGTGGCACAGATACGCAGTATTTT; CDR3: CASSPGESGTDTQYF
D: TRBD1; size: .; J: TRBJ1-5; V: TRBV6-5; DNA: TGTGCCAGCAGGGTCGGGACAGAGAGAAATCAGTCCCAGCATTTT; CDR3: CASRVGTERNQSQHF
D: .; size: once; J: TRBJ2-2; V: TRBV4-1; DNA: TGCGCCAGCAGCCAAGCATCCAGGGTGGCCGGGGAGCTGTTTTTT; CDR3: CASSQASRVAGELFF
D: .; size: .; J: TRBJ2-2; V: TRBV24-1; DNA: TGTGCCACCAGTGATTTGGGCAGGGCCGCGAACACCGGGGAGCTGTTTTTT; CDR3: CATSDLGRAANTGELFF
D: TRBD2; size: .; J: TRBJ2-1; V: TRBV10-2; DNA: TGCGCCACCCGGACTAGCGAGCAGTTCTTC; CDR3: CATRTSEQFF
D: TRBD2; size: .; J: TRBJ2-7; V: TRBV5-4; DNA: TGTGCCAGCAGCTTCGAAGTGAGCGGGAGGGCCGTCGAGCAGTACTTC; CDR3: CASSFEVSGRAVEQYF
D: .; size: .; J: TRBJ1-1; V: TRBV24-1; DNA: TGTGCCACCAGGGGGCGTGAGACTGAAGCTTTCTTT; CDR3: CATRGRETEAFF
D: TRBD1; size: .; J: TRBJ1-6; V: TRBV6-4; DNA: TGTGCCAGCAGCGATACAGGGGCCGGCTCACCCCTCCACTTT; CDR3: CASSDTGAGSPLHF
D: .; size: .; J: TRBJ1-2; V: TRBV4-1; DNA: TGCGCCAGCAGCCCACAGATACAGGGAAATAGTGGCTACACCTTC; CDR3: CASSPQIQGNSGYTF
D: .; size: .; J: TRBJ2-1; V: TRBV4-3; DNA: TGCGCCAGCAGCCCCGACGTCGGGTCCTACAATGAGCAGTTCTTC; CDR3: CASSPDVGSYNEQFF
D: TRBD1; size: .; J: TRBJ2-3; V: TRBV2; DNA: TGTGCCAGCAGTCGGGACAGGGTTAGCACAGATACGCAGTATTTT; CDR3: CASSRDRVSTDTQYF
D: TRBD2; size: .; J: TRBJ2-3; V: TRBV4-3; DNA: TGCGCCAGCAGCCAAGATGCTAGCGGGGGTGCAAGTACGCAGTATTTT; CDR3: CASSQDASGGASTQYF
D: TRBD1; size: few; J: TRBJ1-6; V: TRBV5-6; DNA: TGTGCCAGCAGCTTACAGGGGGCCCGGTCACCCCTCCACTTT; CDR3: CASSLQGARSPLHF
D: TRBD1; size: .; J: TRBJ1-3; V: TRBV30; DNA: TGTGCCTGGAGTGTTGGACAGGGGGCATTTGGAAACACCATATATTTT; CDR3: CAWSVGQGAFGNTIYF
D: .; size: .; J: TRBJ1-6; V: TRBV28; DNA: TGTGCCAGCAGTTTGGATACGGGTACCTATAATTCACCCCTCCACTTT; CDR3: CASSLDTGTYNSPLHF
D: .; size: .; J: TRBJ2-3; V: TRBV2; DNA: TGTGCCAGCATAGGGCGGGGCACAGATACGCAGTATTTT; CDR3: CASIGRGTDTQYF
D: .; size: .; J: TRBJ1-2; V: TRBV9; DNA: TGTGCCAGCAGCAGACAGGCAATCTATGGCTACACCTTC; CDR3: CASSRQAIYGYTF
D: TRBD1; size: few; J: TRBJ2-5; V: TRBV5-6; DNA: TGTGCCAGCAGCTTGGGACTGGGACAGGGGAACCAAGAGACCCAGTACTTC; CDR3: CASSLGLGQGNQETQYF
D: .; size: .; J: TRBJ1-3; V: TRBV14; DNA: TGTGCCAGTCAGGAGCGGGGGGCAGCTGGAAACACCATATATTTT; CDR3: CASQERGAAGNTIYF
D: .; size: .; J: TRBJ1-3; V: TRBV27; DNA: TGTGCCAGCAGTCGAGGGGGTAGTGGAAACACCATATATTTT; CDR3: CASSRGGSGNTIYF
D: TRBD2; size: .; J: TRBJ2-7; V: TRBV30; DNA: TGTGCCTACGTCCAGCGGGGCTCCTACGAGCAGTACTTC; CDR3: CAYVQRGSYEQYF
D: .; size: .; J: TRBJ2-2; V: TRBV28; DNA: TGTGCCAGCAGTGTAGGGACTTCCCCGAACACCGGGGAGCTGTTTTTT; CDR3: CASSVGTSPNTGELFF
D: TRBD2; size: .; J: TRBJ2-5; V: TRBV4-3; DNA: TGCGCCAGCAGCCAAGGGGGAGTTGTGGCGGGGGGATTACAAGAGACCCAGTACTTC; CDR3: CASSQGGVVAGGLQETQYF
D: .; size: .; J: TRBJ2-1; V: TRBV10-3; DNA: TGTGCCATCAGTTCCCAACCGGGTAACCCCAATGAGCAGTTCTTC; CDR3: CAISSQPGNPNEQFF
D: .; size: .; J: TRBJ2-2; V: TRBV4-3; DNA: TGCGCCAGCAGCCAAGAGGGGCGCCAGAACACCGGGGAGCTGTTTTTT; CDR3: CASSQEGRQNTGELFF
D: .; size: few; J: TRBJ2-1; V: TRBV28; DNA: TGTGCCAGCAGTTTAGACCTCGGGTTCACACTACACAATGAGCAGTTCTTC; CDR3: CASSLDLGFTLHNEQFF
D: TRBD1; size: .; J: TRBJ1-4; V: TRBV5-5; DNA: TGTGCCAGCAGCTTTTCTGGGACAGGGGTGGAAAAACTGTTTTTT; CDR3: CASSFSGTGVEKLFF
D: TRBD1; size: once; J: TRBJ2-7; V: TRBV11-2; DNA: TGTGCCAGCAGTTGGGACAGGGACTACGAGCAGTACTTC; CDR3: CASSWDRDYEQYF
D: .; size: .; J: TRBJ1-2; V: TRBV7-2; DNA: TGTGCCAGCAGCCCACAGGGTAACTATGGCTACACCTTC; CDR3: CASSPQGNYGYTF
D: TRBD1; size: .; J: TRBJ2-3; V: TRBV29-1; DNA: TGCAGCGCCGAGGGCGGGACAGGGTATACAGATACGCAGTATTTT; CDR3: CSAEGGTGYTDTQYF